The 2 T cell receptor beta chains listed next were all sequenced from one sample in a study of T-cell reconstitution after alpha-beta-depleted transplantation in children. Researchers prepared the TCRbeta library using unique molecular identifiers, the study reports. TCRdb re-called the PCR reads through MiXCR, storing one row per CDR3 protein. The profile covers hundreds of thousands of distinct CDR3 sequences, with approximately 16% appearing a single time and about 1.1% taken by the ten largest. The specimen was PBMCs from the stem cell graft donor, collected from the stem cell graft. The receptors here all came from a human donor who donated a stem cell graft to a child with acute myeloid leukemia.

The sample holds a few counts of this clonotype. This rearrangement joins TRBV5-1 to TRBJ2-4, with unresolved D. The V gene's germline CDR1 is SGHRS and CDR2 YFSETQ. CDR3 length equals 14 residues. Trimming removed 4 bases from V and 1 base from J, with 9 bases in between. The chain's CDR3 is CASSIKGAKNIQYF. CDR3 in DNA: TGCGCCAGCAGCATCAAAGGGGCCAAAAACATTCAGTACTTC.

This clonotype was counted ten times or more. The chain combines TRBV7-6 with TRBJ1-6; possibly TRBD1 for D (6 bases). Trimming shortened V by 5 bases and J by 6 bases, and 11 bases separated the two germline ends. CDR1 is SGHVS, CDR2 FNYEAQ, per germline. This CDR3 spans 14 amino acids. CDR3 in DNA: TGTGCCAGCAGCATAGGGGGTATTAATTCACCCCTCCACTTT. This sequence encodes CASSIGGINSPLHF.